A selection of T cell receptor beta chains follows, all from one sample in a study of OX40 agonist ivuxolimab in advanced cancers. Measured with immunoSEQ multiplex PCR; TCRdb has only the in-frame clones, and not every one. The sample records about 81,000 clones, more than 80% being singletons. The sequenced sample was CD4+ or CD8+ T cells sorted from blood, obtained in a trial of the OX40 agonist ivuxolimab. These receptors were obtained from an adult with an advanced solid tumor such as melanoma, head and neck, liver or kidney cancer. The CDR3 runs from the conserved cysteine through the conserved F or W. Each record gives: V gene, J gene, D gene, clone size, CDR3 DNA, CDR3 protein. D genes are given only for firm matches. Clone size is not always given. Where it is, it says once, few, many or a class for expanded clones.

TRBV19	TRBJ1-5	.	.	TGTGCCAGTAGTATAGAGAATCAGCCCCAGCATTTT	CASSIENQPQHF
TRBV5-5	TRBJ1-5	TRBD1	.	TGTGCCAGCAGCATAGGACAGGGCCCTCAGCCCCAGCATTTT	CASSIGQGPQPQHF
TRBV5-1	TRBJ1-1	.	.	TGCGCCAGCAGCTTGCGACATGAGGACACTGAAGCTTTCTTT	CASSLRHEDTEAFF
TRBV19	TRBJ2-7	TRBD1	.	TGTGCCAGTAGTAATCCGGGACAGGGGGCCTACGAGCAGTACTTC	CASSNPGQGAYEQYF
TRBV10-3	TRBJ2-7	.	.	TGTGCCATCAGTTCATACAGGGAGTCCTACGAGCAGTACTTC	CAISSYRESYEQYF
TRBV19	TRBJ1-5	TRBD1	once	TGTGCCAGTAGTTCAGAGGCAGGGGGACAGCCCCAGCATTTT	CASSSEAGGQPQHF
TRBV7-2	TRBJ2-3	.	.	TGTGCCAGCATCCCGGACACAGGAAGCACAGATACGCAGTATTTT	CASIPDTGSTDTQYF
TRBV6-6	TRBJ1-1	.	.	TGTGCCAGCAGTAACGACGGGGCTGAAGCTTTCTTT	CASSNDGAEAFF
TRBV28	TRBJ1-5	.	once	TGTGCCAGCGGTTCTGGAGTAGACAATCAGCCCCAGCATTTT	CASGSGVDNQPQHF
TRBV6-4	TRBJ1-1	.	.	TGTGCCAGCAGTGACTCGATAGGGCGCGCAGCTTTCTTT	CASSDSIGRAAFF
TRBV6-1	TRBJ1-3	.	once	TGTGCCAGCAGAGTGACAGCTGGAAACACCATATATTTT	CASRVTAGNTIYF
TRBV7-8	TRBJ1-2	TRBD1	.	TGTGCCAGCAGCCCGGGGGACACCCACAGGGGCCATGGCTACACCTTC	CASSPGDTHRGHGYTF
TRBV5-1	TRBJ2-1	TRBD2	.	TGCGCCAGCAGCACCTTAGCGGGGGGGCCAGGGGAGCAGTTCTTC	CASSTLAGGPGEQFF
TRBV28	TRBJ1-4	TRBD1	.	TGTGCCAGCAGTTGGACAGGGGAAAAACTGTTTTTT	CASSWTGEKLFF
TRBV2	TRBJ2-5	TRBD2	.	TGTGCCAGCGGAGCGGGGGGCCCAGAGACCCAGTACTTC	CASGAGGPETQYF
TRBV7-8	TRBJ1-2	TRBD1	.	TGTGCCAGCAGCTCAGGGACAGGGGGTTATGGCTACACCTTC	CASSSGTGGYGYTF
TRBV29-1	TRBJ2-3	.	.	TGCAGCGTGTTGGGGTCCACAGATACGCAGTATTTT	CSVLGSTDTQYF
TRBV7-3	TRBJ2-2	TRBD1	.	TGTGCCAGCAGCCTACGACAGGGGAACACCGGGGAGCTGTTTTTT	CASSLRQGNTGELFF
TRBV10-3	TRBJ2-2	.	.	TGTGCCATCAGCCCGGCGCAAGGGGCCGGGGAGCTGTTTTTT	CAISPAQGAGELFF
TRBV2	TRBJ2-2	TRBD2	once	TGTGCCAGCAGCGCCGGGACTAGGGCCGGGGAGCTGTTTTTT	CASSAGTRAGELFF
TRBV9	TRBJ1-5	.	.	TGTGCCAGCAGCGTAGAGTACAGGGTCGGTTGCAATCAGCCCCAGCATTTT	CASSVEYRVGCNQPQHF
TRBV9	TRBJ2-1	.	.	TGTGCCAGCAGCGTAGCAGCTAGCGAAAGGAATGAGCAGTTCTTC	CASSVAASERNEQFF
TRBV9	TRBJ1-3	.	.	TGTGCCAGCACCGGTAGGGAGGGAAACACCATATATTTT	CASTGREGNTIYF
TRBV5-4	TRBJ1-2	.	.	TGTGCCAGCAGCTTGGAGGGTAATAAAACTCCTCTCCGGGGCTACACCTTC	CASSLEGNKTPLRGYTF
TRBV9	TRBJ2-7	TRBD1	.	TGTGCCAGCAGCCCGGGACAGGGGGCTCTTGAGCAGTACTTC	CASSPGQGALEQYF
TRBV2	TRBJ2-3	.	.	TGTGCCAGCGCCGGGGGAGATACGCAGTATTTT	CASAGGDTQYF
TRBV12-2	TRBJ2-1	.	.	TGTGCAAGTCGCTTATTGGGGGCGCGAAGGCGCGAGCAGTTCTTC	CASRLLGARRREQFF
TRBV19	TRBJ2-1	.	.	TGTGCCAGTAGTTTGGCAGGTAACGGTCGGACCTCCCCTGAGCAGTTCTTC	CASSLAGNGRTSPEQFF
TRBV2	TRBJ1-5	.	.	TGTGCCAGCAGTGAAGCAGGGGTGGGGAATCAGCCCCAGCATTTT	CASSEAGVGNQPQHF
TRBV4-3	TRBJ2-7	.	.	TGCGCCAGCAGCCAAGAACGGCTAGCGCTATACGAGCAGTACTTC	CASSQERLALYEQYF
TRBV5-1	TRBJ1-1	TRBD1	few	TGCGCCAGCAGCCCCTCGGGACAGCGGAACACTGAAGCTTTCTTT	CASSPSGQRNTEAFF